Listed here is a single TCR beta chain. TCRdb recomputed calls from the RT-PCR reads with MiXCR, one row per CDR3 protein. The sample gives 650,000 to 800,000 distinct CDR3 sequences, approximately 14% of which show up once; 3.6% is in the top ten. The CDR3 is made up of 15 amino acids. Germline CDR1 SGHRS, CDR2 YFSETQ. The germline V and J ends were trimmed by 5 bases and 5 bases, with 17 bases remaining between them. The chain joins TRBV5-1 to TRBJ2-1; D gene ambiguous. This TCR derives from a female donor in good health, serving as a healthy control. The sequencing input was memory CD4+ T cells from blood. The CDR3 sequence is CASRRLTRMDNEQFF. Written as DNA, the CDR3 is TGCGCCAGCAGACGTCTCACCAGGATGGACAATGAGCAGTTCTTC.